This entry features one TCR beta chain sequence. This clonotype showed up just a few times. No antigen is known for it. No base quality values were provided; no much bigger clone lies one nucleotide off. Ophthalmopathy patients had moderately to severely active disease, with a Clinical Activity Score of 3 or more, a NOSPECS grade of 4 or more, and a disease duration of less than 3 months. Any patient with an uncontrolled infection, another autoimmune disease, pregnancy or lactation was excluded. Diagnoses relied on clinical symptoms, serum thyroxine and TRAb, thyroid ultrasound and orbital computed tomography. PBMCs were separated from around 9.1 ml of fresh peripheral blood using Ficoll-Paque density gradient centrifugation. Trizol reagent was used to extract total RNA, and RNA quality was then checked on an Agilent 2100 Bioanalyzer. The TCR beta CDR3 regions were amplified from the RNA transcripts. The TCR CDR3 was subjected to a first round of RT-PCR using the HTBI primer set and the Qiagen OneStep RT-PCR kit. Libraries were constructed in a second round of multiplex PCR, after which size selection and purification were performed. The libraries were sequenced on an Illumina HiSeq2000 using paired-end 100 bp reads. The original methods were these. Raw data were processed with SOAPnuke, discarding reads with adapters, uncalled bases, mean Phred below 15, or no exact constant-primer or identifier match. COPE v1.2.5 was used to merge high-quality paired reads, and clonotypes were defined as unique nucleotide sequences. MiTCR v1.1 was used to align the clonotypes against IMGT TRBV, TRBD and TRBJ reference segments. Analysis was restricted to V-J combinations with a frequency above 0.0001, which covered just over 98% of repertoires. The TCS score was defined as the ratio of F50 (clonal expansion) to E x V (chaos), calculated using BLOSUM62-based TCRdist between CDR3 peptides within each V-J. Welch's t-statistics and random forest reduced roughly 540 V-J features to about 12, which were used in a naive Bayes classifier (R e1071). The raw public reads went through TCRdb reprocessing: fastp at Q25, MiXCR clone calling, in-frame beta chains kept. Entries are consolidated by CDR3 protein sequence, retaining the most common genes and DNA. What appears here as the V and J calls and clone size reflects TCRdb's work, not the paper's. This sample has approximately 620,000 distinct CDR3 sequences in its table, and approximately 15% of those were observed once. The biggest ten clones account for under 3.5% of the sample.

Reading from cysteine to phenylalanine, the CDR3 counts 16 amino acids. The CDR3 DNA has 48 bases and is translated from base 1. Via the germline V gene (reference sequence), CDR1 is LGHDT and CDR2 YNNKEL. V gives up 1 base and J gives up 2 bases, and the segment between their germline ends measures 15 bases. These data belong to a study of T cells in Graves' hyperthyroidism and ophthalmopathy (dated by TCRdb to about 2019). Regarding the complete study: Peripheral blood samples were taken at initial diagnosis, before any treatment was given. To identify distinguishing TCR V-J signatures, a discovery cohort of about 100 patients was used, comprising 43 with Graves' ophthalmopathy and around 57 with stable Graves' hyperthyroidism. Whether ophthalmopathy could be predicted prospectively was tested in an independent validation cohort made up of 18 to 20 hyperthyroidism patients plus 17 patients who later progressed to ophthalmopathy. The roughly 90 discovery patients were divided at random into training and test sets in a 7:3 ratio. In addition, the study compared T-cell repertoires in thyroid tissue and in blood from roughly 6 Graves' hyperthyroidism patients. Once sampling was done, hyperthyroidism patients were given methimazole at a starting dose of 30 mg daily, whereas ophthalmopathy patients were given high-dose intravenous methylprednisolone. The paper reports TCR Vbeta CDR3 sequencing of some 140 peripheral blood samples: 40 or so ophthalmopathy, roughly 80 hyperthyroidism and approximately 17 progressor patients. Summary of the overall study and its limitations: A 13 V-J signature model separated ophthalmopathy from stable hyperthyroidism, with around 88% sensitivity and around 84% specificity in cross-validation and 80%/75% in testing. No statistical method was used to set the sample size in advance, and investigators knew the group allocation. In validation, the model predicted progression to ophthalmopathy with over 65% sensitivity and roughly 75% specificity, a median of about six months before onset. Most expanded thyroid clonotypes (frequency above 0.001) were also detected in blood, a finding suggesting that blood repertoires may reflect thyroid immune responses.

The chain joins TRBV3-1 to TRBJ2-7, with the D segment possibly TRBD1 or TRBD2, each aligning over 5 bases. Sequenced material: blood. This receptor was obtained from a woman between 40 and 55 years old with Graves' ophthalmopathy. The bases are TGTGCCAGCAGCCAAGGGACTCCTCAGGGAGCCTACGAGCAGTACTTC. This is translated as CASSQGTPQGAYEQYF.